This T cell receptor beta chain was obtained from a study of regulatory T cells in long-lasting Graves disease. With respect to this clonotype: What it binds is not known.

Whole-study results and caveats: When disease was persistent, TRBV28, TRBJ1-2 and TRBJ2-5 were the favored segments.

Time point denoted: newly diagnosed GD, antithyroid drugs for less than 3 months. Preparation of the TCR library used RNA extracted from PBMCs. Investigators prepared the TCR beta libraries by applying iRepertoire HTBI primers and Arm-PCR of CDR3 regions. MiXCR was run by TCRdb on the multiplex PCR reads, yielding one entry per CDR3 protein. The repertoire holds some 240,000 distinct CDR3 sequences, roughly a fifth seen once, with approximately 12% in the top ten. Per the germline V gene, CDR1 is LGHDT and CDR2 is YNNKEL (reference sequence). Trimming removed 4 bases from V and 0 bases from J, with 10 bases in between. CDR3 length equals 14 residues. The data were also submitted as part of a second study, on T cells in Graves' hyperthyroidism and ophthalmopathy. That report adds: With the HTBI primer set, the TCR CDR3 went through a first round of RT-PCR.

The J gene is TRBJ2-7, the V gene TRBV3-1, with unresolved D. The input for sequencing was peripheral blood mononuclear cells (PBMCs), taken at new diagnosis, from a patient treated with antithyroid drugs. This TCR came from a woman aged 25 to 39 with Graves disease. The CDR3: CASSPWTGSYEQYF. The CDR3 DNA is TGTGCCAGCAGCCCCTGGACGGGCTCCTACGAGCAGTACTTC.